Listed below are T cell receptor beta chains from one sample, sequenced in a study of blood T cell repertoires in COVID-19. Clones were read by immunoSEQ multiplex PCR, and TCRdb kept only the in-frame ones, dropping some. The sample lists about 170,000 clones, roughly 90% occurring once. Sequencing was performed on peripheral blood. All receptors come from a man younger than 30 with COVID-19, enrolled during active disease. The CDR3 runs from the conserved cysteine through the conserved F or W. The D gene is left open where the match is weak. Clone size is shown for a subset of rows, as once, few, many or a class of expanded clone.

d_call	v_call	j_call	clone_size	cdr3_length	cdr3_aa	cdr3_nt
TRBD2	TRBV10-2	TRBJ2-1	NA	16	CASSGLASGNNNEQFF	TGCGCCAGCAGTGGTCTGGCTAGCGGGAATAACAATGAGCAGTTCTTC
NA	TRBV15	TRBJ1-5	NA	13	CATQGRRNQPQHF	TGTGCCACACAGGGCAGGCGCAATCAGCCCCAGCATTTT
NA	TRBV28	TRBJ2-7	NA	13	CATVGQGIYEQYF	TGTGCCACCGTTGGGCAGGGGATCTACGAGCAGTACTTC
TRBD2	TRBV15	TRBJ2-7	NA	17	CATSSTRLAGGPYEQYF	TGTGCCACCAGCAGTACCAGACTAGCGGGAGGACCCTACGAGCAGTACTTC
NA	TRBV9	TRBJ2-6	NA	16	CASSVGQGSGANVLTF	TGTGCCAGCAGCGTAGGGCAGGGCTCTGGGGCCAACGTCCTGACTTTC
NA	TRBV28	TRBJ1-1	NA	13	CASSFQGRTEAFF	TGTGCCAGCAGTTTTCAGGGTAGGACTGAAGCTTTCTTT
NA	TRBV4-3	TRBJ2-7	once	16	CASSQQRRGAAYEQYF	TGCGCCAGCAGCCAACAGAGGCGGGGAGCGGCCTACGAGCAGTACTTC
TRBD1	TRBV3-1/TRBV3-2	TRBJ2-1	NA	14	CASSQYRGQGEQFF	TGTGCCAGCAGCCAATACAGGGGGCAGGGTGAGCAGTTCTTC
TRBD1	TRBV3-1/TRBV3-2	TRBJ1-6	NA	15	CASSRDGQGDSPLHF	TGTGCCAGCAGCCGGGATGGACAGGGAGATTCACCCCTCCACTTT
NA	TRBV9	TRBJ1-3	NA	16	CASSSERGMPGNTIYF	TGTGCCAGCAGCTCCGAAAGGGGTATGCCTGGAAACACCATATATTTT
NA	TRBV28	TRBJ1-4	NA	19	CASSPSGGGRGIGIEKLFF	TGTGCCAGCAGTCCCTCGGGTGGAGGCCGCGGGATCGGGATTGAAAAACTGTTTTTT
TRBD2	TRBV7-9	TRBJ2-1	NA	16	CASSLRGREGEDEQFF	TGTGCCAGCAGCTTACGCGGGAGGGAGGGAGAGGATGAGCAGTTCTTC
TRBD1	TRBV19	TRBJ1-2	NA	16	CASSMDGTVRTYGYTF	TGTGCCAGTAGTATGGATGGGACAGTTAGGACCTATGGCTACACCTTC
TRBD1	TRBV5-8	TRBJ2-7	NA	15	CASSLGGQGTYEQYF	TGTGCCAGCAGCTTGGGGGGACAGGGGACCTACGAGCAGTACTTC
NA	TRBV19	TRBJ1-1	NA	13	CASSTTVNTEAFF	TGTGCCAGTAGTACTACAGTGAACACTGAAGCTTTCTTT
NA	TRBV5-6	TRBJ1-5	NA	16	CASSHNRGMANQPQHF	TGTGCCAGCAGCCATAATAGGGGGATGGCGAATCAGCCCCAGCATTTT
NA	TRBV29-1	TRBJ2-1	NA	11	CSVAPGHGQFF	TGCAGCGTCGCCCCGGGACACGGGCAGTTCTTC
NA	TRBV7-8	TRBJ1-1	NA	14	CASSFGDPSGEAFF	TGTGCCAGCAGCTTTGGGGATCCTAGCGGGGAAGCTTTCTTT
TRBD1	TRBV10-3	TRBJ1-3	NA	17	CAISESDRVPVGNTIYF	TGTGCCATCAGCGAGTCCGACAGGGTACCGGTTGGAAACACCATATATTTT
NA	TRBV28	TRBJ2-1	NA	11	CASSTYNEQFF	TGTGCCAGCAGTACTTACAATGAGCAGTTCTTC
NA	TRBV27	TRBJ2-7	NA	12	CASTDKVGEQYF	TGTGCCAGCACCGATAAAGTCGGGGAGCAGTACTTC
TRBD2	TRBV18	TRBJ2-1	NA	14	CASSENAGRDEQFF	TGTGCCAGCTCCGAAAACGCAGGGAGGGATGAGCAGTTCTTC
TRBD2	TRBV6-1	TRBJ2-7	NA	14	CASSDRAGSYEQYF	TGTGCCAGCAGTGACCGAGCGGGGTCTTACGAGCAGTACTTC
TRBD1	TRBV7-9	TRBJ1-3	once	15	CASSLTGGRGNTIYF	TGTGCCAGCAGTCTCACAGGGGGCAGAGGAAACACCATATATTTT
TRBD2	TRBV9	TRBJ2-1	NA	15	CASSGSGRAYNEQFF	TGTGCCAGCAGCGGCAGCGGGAGGGCCTACAATGAACAGTTCTTC
NA	TRBV23-1	TRBJ1-5	NA	13	CASSQSLYQPQHF	TGCGCCAGCAGCCAGTCGCTTTATCAGCCCCAGCATTTT
NA	TRBV7-9	TRBJ2-1	NA	17	CASIPSGGHTSYNEQFF	TGTGCCAGCATCCCCTCGGGCGGGCATACCTCCTACAATGAGCAGTTCTTC
NA	TRBV9	TRBJ1-2	NA	12	CASSATGYGYTF	TGTGCCAGCAGCGCTACCGGCTATGGCTACACCTTC
TRBD2	TRBV6-1	TRBJ2-1	NA	18	CASSGWMSGSFSYNEQFF	TGTGCCAGCAGTGGCTGGATGAGCGGGAGTTTCTCCTACAATGAGCAGTTCTTC
TRBD1	TRBV11-3	TRBJ2-1	NA	17	CASSPRKPGQGYNEQFF	TGTGCCAGCAGCCCAAGGAAACCGGGACAGGGGTACAATGAGCAGTTCTTC
TRBD1	TRBV15	TRBJ1-2	NA	15	CATSREGQGRFDYTF	TGTGCCACCAGCAGAGAGGGACAGGGCCGGTTCGATTACACCTTC
NA	TRBV19	TRBJ2-5	NA	13	CASSGQRVGTQYF	TGTGCCAGTAGCGGACAGAGGGTGGGGACCCAGTACTTC